This TCR beta chain emerged from a study of shared clonotypes between healthy human individuals. The data were produced by immunoSEQ multiplex PCR, yet TCRdb's version contains in-frame clones alone and is incomplete. The sample lists about 380,000 clones, 90% to 97% occurring once. This clone appeared once. Its specificity is unknown. This CDR3 spans 13 amino acids. From germline, CDR1 is SGHRS and CDR2 YFSETQ. Trimming shortened V by 6 bases and J by 7 bases, and 15 bases separated the two germline ends. Study results and limitations: It was only blood that was sampled, and tissue repertoires likely differ.

The receptor was isolated from a man aged 30 to 39 in good health. Material for sequencing was memory CD8+ T cells sorted from blood. The subset: CD45RO+ cells pooled with CCR7-negative TemRA cells. V and J are TRBV5-1 and TRBJ2-3; D not resolved. The CDR3 here is CASTAAGPHTQYF. The CDR3 nucleotides are TGCGCCAGCACGGCAGCTGGGCCTCATACGCAGTATTTT.